This T cell receptor (beta chain) was documented in a study of T cell responses to AZD1222 COVID-19 vaccine. Study-wide findings and caveats: A reported finding is that nearly half of spike-specific TCRs target unmutated variant regions. Baseline seropositivity characterized only 5 or 6 AZD1222 recipients.

The V gene end was trimmed by 3 bases and the J gene end by 7 bases; junction bases not matched to a gene: 8. Germline V CDR1 and CDR2: GTSNPN, SVGIG (reference sequence). CDR3 length: 14 residues. About this clone: The antigen remains unidentified.

Recipients boosted at about 4 weeks or about 12 weeks are pooled. TCRdb keeps only in-frame clones here, not all; method: immunoSEQ multiplex PCR. The sample lists 100,000 to 150,000 clones, more than 90% occurring once. This TCR came from an adult who received the AZD1222 COVID-19 vaccine. The gene calls are TRBV30 and TRBJ1-2; 10 positions agree with TRBD1. Sequencing used peripheral blood, obtained 28 days after the second AZD1222 dose. The CDR3 here is CAWSSGQGRSGYTF. In DNA, the CDR3 is TGTGCCTGGAGCTCGGGACAGGGGAGGAGTGGCTACACCTTC.